This T cell receptor beta chain originates from a study of blood T cell repertoires in COVID-19. Overall study context: Acute-phase and convalescent COVID-19 samples originated in the United States, Italy and Spain. The analysed material was cDNA or gDNA that came from T cells, B-cell-depleted T cells, or PBMCs.

Per the original data handling: Nucleated cell counts were estimated from reference gene primer amplification. Sequenced by immunoSEQ multiplex PCR; TCRdb stores in-frame clones only, minus some. V, J and clone size were drawn from that table, and D and trimming were deduced from the DNA. The sample gives about 490,000 clones, approximately 83% of which show up once; approximately 3.4% is in the top ten. This CDR3 is 17 amino acids long. J gave up 3 bases and V 4 bases, and 13 bases lay outside the gene matches. Germline lookup yields CDR1 LGHNA and CDR2 YNFKEQ. This sequence joins TRBV4-2 and TRBJ1-1; 8 bases agree with TRBD1. This receptor was identified in a human donor in a cohort sampled during active COVID-19. Specimen: peripheral blood. For the CDR3, the DNA is TGTGCCAGCAGCCCGGCGGGGCAGGGGGCCAGGTACACTGAAGCTTTCTTT. Its protein product is CASSPAGQGARYTEAFF.